This T cell receptor beta chain was identified during a study of shared clonotypes between healthy human individuals. Method: immunoSEQ multiplex PCR; TCRdb's copy keeps in-frame clones and lacks some. The repertoire consists of 630,000 or so clones, with 95% to 98% occurring once and the leading ten covering 0.3%. Trimming removed 3 bases at V and 6 bases at J, with 11 bases between. Germline CDR1 SEHNR, CDR2 FQNEAQ (reference sequence). The CDR3 runs 14 residues. Naivety among CD8 cells was defined by CD45RO negativity and positive CCR7 selection, thereby excluding terminally differentiated effector memory CD45RA+ cells.

This receptor was obtained from a man under 40 in good health. The sequencing input was naive CD8+ T cells sorted from blood. The V call is TRBV7-9, the J call TRBJ1-4; D perhaps matches TRBD1 (6 bases). DNA for the CDR3: TGTGCCAGCAGCTTTACTAGGGGGGATGAAAAACTGTTTTTT. Translation gives CASSFTRGDEKLFF.